This T cell receptor beta chain stems from a study of patients and donors after allogeneic stem cell transplantation (dated by TCRdb to about 2020). V gives up 2 bases and J gives up 1 base, and the segment between their germline ends measures 7 bases. The cysteine opens and the phenylalanine closes a CDR3 of 14 amino acids. Only the CDR3 portion is preserved as DNA: 42 bases, with reading frame beginning at the first base. The germline V gene yields SNHLY for CDR1 and FYNNEI for CDR2. This clonotype was detected only a few times. Its recognized antigen is unknown. It has no much larger one-base neighbor in the sample; base qualities were not kept. The library was made by RT-PCR. Sequencing relied on a NextSeq 550. TCRdb applied fastp at Q25 and MiXCR to the public reads, then kept only in-frame beta chains. Rows are unified per CDR3 protein, each entry keeping the most common DNA and genes. Counted in this sample were approximately 220,000 distinct CDR3 sequences; roughly 38% of them appeared once. Approximately 10% of the sample comes from the top ten.

The rearranged chain carries TRBV2 and TRBJ2-3, with no reliable assignment of the D segment. The sequence was obtained from a human donor who was either an allogeneic HSCT recipient or a stem cell or donor lymphocyte infusion donor (not recorded which). It is not recorded whose cells these are; they may come from a transplant donor. The sample comprised blood, either unsorted or a sorted T cell fraction (not recorded which). In nucleotide form, the sequence is TGTGCCAGCAGTGAATGGGCGGGCACAGATACGCAGTATTTT. This codes for CASSEWAGTDTQYF.